This entry is about one TCR beta chain. The data belong to a study of cytomegalovirus exposure and HLA in healthy donors. Primers included in the PCR were 60 Vbeta and 13 Jbeta primers. The method was immunoSEQ multiplex PCR; TCRdb's version includes in-frame clones alone and lacks a portion of them. The sample lists around 150,000 clones, 75% occurring once. Material for sequencing was PBMCs. The source is a woman aged 40 to 50 in good health and CMV-seropositive.

CDR3 nucleotides: TGTGCCAGCAGGAGACAGAAGAACACCGGGGAGCTGTTTTTT. Translation gives CASRRQKNTGELFF. This chain links TRBV5-8 with TRBJ2-2; D is perhaps TRBD1 (5 bases). The CDR3 contains 14 residues. V shed 5 bases and J shed 1 base, with 9 bases lying between them. Germline V CDR1 and CDR2: SGHTS, YDEGEE.